The subject of this entry is one TCR beta chain. Its antigen is as yet unknown. The sample belongs to a study of cytomegalovirus exposure and HLA in healthy donors. Points from the study as a whole: Whilst most TCR sequences proved rare, a subset of public TCRs occurred across many donors. Rates of TCR association differed by HLA locus in a later analysis, with DRB1 highest and HLA-C lowest.

Germline V gene sequence: CDR1 SGHAT, CDR2 FQNNGV. The CDR3 sequence is 16 residues long. V trimming: 1 base; J trimming: 7 bases; junction bases outside the gene matches: 12. With 60 Vbeta and 13 Jbeta primers, the PCR was carried out. Generated by immunoSEQ multiplex PCR, the TCRdb table keeps only in-frame clones and is missing some. The sample lists some 160,000 clones; 75% to 90% were seen once. The specimen sequenced was PBMCs. The rearrangement uses TRBV11-2 and TRBJ1-2, with 7 bases lining up with TRBD1. This receptor was obtained from a male donor in good health and CMV-seropositive. CDR3 protein: CASSLGPQTGAAGYTF. The CDR3 coding sequence is TGTGCCAGCAGCTTAGGTCCGCAAACAGGGGCAGCTGGCTACACCTTC.